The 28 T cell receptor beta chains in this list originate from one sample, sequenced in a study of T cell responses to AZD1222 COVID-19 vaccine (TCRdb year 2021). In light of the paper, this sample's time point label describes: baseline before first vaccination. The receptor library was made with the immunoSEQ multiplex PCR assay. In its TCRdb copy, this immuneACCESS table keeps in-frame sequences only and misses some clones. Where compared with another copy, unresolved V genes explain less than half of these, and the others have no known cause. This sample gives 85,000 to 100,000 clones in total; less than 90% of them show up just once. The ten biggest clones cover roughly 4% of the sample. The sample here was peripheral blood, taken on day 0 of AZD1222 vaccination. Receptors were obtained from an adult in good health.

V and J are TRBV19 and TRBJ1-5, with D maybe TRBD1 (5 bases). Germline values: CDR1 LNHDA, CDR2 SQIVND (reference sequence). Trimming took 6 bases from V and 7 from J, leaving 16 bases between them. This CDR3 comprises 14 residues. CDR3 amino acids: CASSTGQQDQPQHF. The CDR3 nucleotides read TGTGCCAGTAGCACCGGGCAACAGGACCAGCCCCAGCATTTT.

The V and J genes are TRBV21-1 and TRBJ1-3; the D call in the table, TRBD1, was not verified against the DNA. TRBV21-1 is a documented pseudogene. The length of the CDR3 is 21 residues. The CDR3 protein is CASGQMLKRDRGMWAGNTIYF. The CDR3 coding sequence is TGTGCCAGCGGCCAAATGCTTAAGCGGGACAGGGGGATGTGGGCTGGAAACACCATATATTTT.

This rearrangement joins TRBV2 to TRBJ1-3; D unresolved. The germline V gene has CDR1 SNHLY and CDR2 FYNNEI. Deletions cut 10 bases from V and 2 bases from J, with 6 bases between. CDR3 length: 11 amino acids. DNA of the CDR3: TGTGCCATTACGACTGGAAACACCATATATTTT. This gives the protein CAITTGNTIYF.

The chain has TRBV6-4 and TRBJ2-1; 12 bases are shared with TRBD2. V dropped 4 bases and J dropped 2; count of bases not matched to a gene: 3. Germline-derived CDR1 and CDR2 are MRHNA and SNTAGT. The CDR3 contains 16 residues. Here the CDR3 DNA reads TGTGCCAGCAGTGGACTAGCGGGGGATACCTACAATGAGCAGTTCTTC. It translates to CASSGLAGDTYNEQFF.

CDR3: CASSDWDSAYEQYF. In nucleotides, the CDR3 is TGCGCCAGCAGTGATTGGGACAGTGCATACGAGCAGTACTTC. The chain combines TRBV10-1 with TRBJ2-7; 7 nucleotides line up with TRBD1. Losses at the gene ends were 3 bases for V and 4 bases for J; bases not matched to a gene: 6. Germline CDR1 is WNHNN and CDR2 is SYGVQD (reference sequence). The CDR3 contains 14 residues.

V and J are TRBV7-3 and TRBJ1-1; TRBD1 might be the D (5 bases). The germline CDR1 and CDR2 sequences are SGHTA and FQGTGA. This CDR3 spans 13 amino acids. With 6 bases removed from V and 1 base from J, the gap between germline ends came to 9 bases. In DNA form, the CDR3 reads TGTGCCAGCAGTCATACAGGGAACACTGAAGCTTTCTTT. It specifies CASSHTGNTEAFF. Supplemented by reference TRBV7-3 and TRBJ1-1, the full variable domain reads GAGVSQTPSNKVTEKGKYVELRCDPISGHTALYWYRQSLGQGPEFLIYFQGTGAADDSGLPNDRFFAVRPEGSVSTLKIQRTERGDSAVYLCASSHTGNTEAFFGQGTRLTVV.

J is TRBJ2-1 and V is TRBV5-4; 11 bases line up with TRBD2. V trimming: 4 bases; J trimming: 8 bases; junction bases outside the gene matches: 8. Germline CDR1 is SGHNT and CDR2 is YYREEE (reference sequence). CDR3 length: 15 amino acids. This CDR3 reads CASSGSSGGYDEQFF. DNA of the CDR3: TGTGCCAGCAGCGGATCTAGCGGGGGGTACGATGAGCAGTTCTTC.

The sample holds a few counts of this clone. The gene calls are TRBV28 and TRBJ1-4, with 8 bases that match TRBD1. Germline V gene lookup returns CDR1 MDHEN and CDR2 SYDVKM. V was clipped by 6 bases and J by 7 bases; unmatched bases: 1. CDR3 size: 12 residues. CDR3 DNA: TGTGCCAGCAGACAGGGGGGTGAAAAACTGTTTTTT. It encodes CASRQGGEKLFF. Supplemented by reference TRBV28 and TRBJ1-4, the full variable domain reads DVKVTQSSRYLVKRTGEKVFLECVQDMDHENMFWYRQDPGLGLRLIYFSYDVKMKEKGDIPEGYSVSREKKERFSLILESASTNQTSMYLCASRQGGEKLFFGSGTQLSVL.

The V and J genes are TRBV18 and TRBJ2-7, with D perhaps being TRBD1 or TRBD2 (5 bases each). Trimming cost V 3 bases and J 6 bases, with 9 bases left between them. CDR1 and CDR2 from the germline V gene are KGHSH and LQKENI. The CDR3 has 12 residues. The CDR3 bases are TGTGCCAGCTCACCCAGGGCGGGCGAGCAGTACTTC. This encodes CASSPRAGEQYF. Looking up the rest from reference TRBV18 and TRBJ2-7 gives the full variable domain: NAGVMQNPRHLVRRRGQEARLRCSPMKGHSHVYWYRQLPEEGLKFMVYLQKENIIDESGMPKERFSAEFPKEGPSILRIQQVVRGDSAAYFCASSPRAGEQYFGPGTRLTVT.

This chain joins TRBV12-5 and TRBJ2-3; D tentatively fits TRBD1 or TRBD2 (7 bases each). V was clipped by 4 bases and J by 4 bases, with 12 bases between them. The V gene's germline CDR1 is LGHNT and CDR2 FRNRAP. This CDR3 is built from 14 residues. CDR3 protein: CASGSSGGADTQYF. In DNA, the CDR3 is TGTGCTAGTGGTTCCTCAGGGGGGGCAGATACGCAGTATTTT.

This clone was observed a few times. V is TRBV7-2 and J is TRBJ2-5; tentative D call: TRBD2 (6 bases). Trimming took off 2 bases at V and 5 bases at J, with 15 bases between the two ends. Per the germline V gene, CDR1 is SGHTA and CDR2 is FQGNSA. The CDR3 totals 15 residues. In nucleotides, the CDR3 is TGTGCCAGCAGCTTAAGATCAGGAGGGGACGAGACCCAGTACTTC. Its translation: CASSLRSGGDETQYF.

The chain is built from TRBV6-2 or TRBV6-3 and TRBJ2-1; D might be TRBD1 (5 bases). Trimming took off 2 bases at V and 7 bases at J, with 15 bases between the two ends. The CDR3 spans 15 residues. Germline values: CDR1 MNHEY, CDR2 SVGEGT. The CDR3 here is CASSYPGGAGNEQFF. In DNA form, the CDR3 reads TGTGCCAGCAGTTACCCGGGTGGGGCAGGGAATGAGCAGTTCTTC.

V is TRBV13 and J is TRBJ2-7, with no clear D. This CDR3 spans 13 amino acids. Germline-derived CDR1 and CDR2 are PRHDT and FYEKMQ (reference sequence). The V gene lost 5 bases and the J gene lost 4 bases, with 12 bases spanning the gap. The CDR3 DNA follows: TGTGCCAGCAGCCCCAAACACGGTTACGAGCAGTACTTC. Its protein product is CASSPKHGYEQYF.

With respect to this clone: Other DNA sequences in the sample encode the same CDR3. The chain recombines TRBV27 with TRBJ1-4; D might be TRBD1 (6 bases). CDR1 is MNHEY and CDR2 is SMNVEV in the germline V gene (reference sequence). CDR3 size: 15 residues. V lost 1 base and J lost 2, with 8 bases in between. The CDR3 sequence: CASSLLGATNEKLFF. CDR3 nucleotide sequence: TGTGCCAGCAGTTTATTGGGGGCGACTAATGAAAAACTGTTTTTT.

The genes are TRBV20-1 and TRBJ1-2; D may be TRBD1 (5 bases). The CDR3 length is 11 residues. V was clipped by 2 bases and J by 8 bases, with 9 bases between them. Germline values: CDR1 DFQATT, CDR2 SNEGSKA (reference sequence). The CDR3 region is CSARTGPGYTF. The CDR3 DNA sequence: TGCAGTGCTAGAACAGGACCCGGCTACACCTTC.

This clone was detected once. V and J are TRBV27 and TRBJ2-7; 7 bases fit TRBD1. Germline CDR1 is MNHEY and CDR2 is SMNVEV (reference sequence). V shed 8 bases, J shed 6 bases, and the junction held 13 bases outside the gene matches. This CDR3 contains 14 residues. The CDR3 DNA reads TGTGCCAGCGTTGAACAGGGGAAAATTGGCGAGCAGTACTTC. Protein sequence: CASVEQGKIGEQYF.

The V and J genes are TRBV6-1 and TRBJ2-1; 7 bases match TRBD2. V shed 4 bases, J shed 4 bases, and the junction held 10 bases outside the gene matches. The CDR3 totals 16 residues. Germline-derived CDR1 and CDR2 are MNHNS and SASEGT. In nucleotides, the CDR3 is TGTGCCAGCAGTGCGAGGCGGGGGACGCATTACAATGAGCAGTTCTTC. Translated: CASSARRGTHYNEQFF.

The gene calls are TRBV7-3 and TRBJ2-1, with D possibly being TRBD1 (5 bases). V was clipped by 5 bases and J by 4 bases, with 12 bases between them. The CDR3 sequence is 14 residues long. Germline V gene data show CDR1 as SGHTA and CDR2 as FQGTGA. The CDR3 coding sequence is TGTGCCAGCAGCAACGTGGACAAATACAATGAGCAGTTCTTC. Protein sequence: CASSNVDKYNEQFF. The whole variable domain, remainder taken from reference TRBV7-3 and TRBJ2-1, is GAGVSQTPSNKVTEKGKYVELRCDPISGHTALYWYRQSLGQGPEFLIYFQGTGAADDSGLPNDRFFAVRPEGSVSTLKIQRTERGDSAVYLCASSNVDKYNEQFFGPGTRLTVL.

The CDR3, as DNA: TGCGCCTCGAAGCCCCGGGGAGAGGGCTACGAGCAGTACTTC. This translates into CASKPRGEGYEQYF. This sequence joins TRBV5-1 and TRBJ2-7; weak D call: TRBD2 (5 bases). This CDR3 contains 14 residues. Per germline, CDR1 SGHRS and CDR2 YFSETQ. V gave up 10 bases and J gave up 3 bases, with 20 bases separating them. Full variable domain (missing parts from reference TRBV5-1 and TRBJ2-7): KAGVTQTPRYLIKTRGQQVTLSCSPISGHRSVSWYQQTPGQGLQFLFEYFSETQRNKGNFPGRFSGRQFSNSRSEMNVSTLELGDSALYLCASKPRGEGYEQYFGPGTRLTVT.

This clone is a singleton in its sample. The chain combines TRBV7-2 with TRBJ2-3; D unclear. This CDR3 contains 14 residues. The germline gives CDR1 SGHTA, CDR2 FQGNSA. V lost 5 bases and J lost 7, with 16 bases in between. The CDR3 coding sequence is TGTGCCAGCAGCGTGGGTCCCGCACATCATACGCAGTATTTT. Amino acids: CASSVGPAHHTQYF. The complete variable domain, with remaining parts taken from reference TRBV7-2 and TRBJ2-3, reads GAGVSQSPSNKVTEKGKDVELRCDPISGHTALYWYRQSLGQGLEFLIYFQGNSAPDKSGLPSDRFSAERTGGSVSTLTIQRTQQEDSAVYLCASSVGPAHHTQYFGPGTRLTVL.

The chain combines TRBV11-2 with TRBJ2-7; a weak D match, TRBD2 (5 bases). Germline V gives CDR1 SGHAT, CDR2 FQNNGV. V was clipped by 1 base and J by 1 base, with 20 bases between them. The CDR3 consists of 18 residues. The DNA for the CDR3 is TGTGCCAGCAGCTTAGTAGCGATAGGTGGGCCTGATTCCTACGAGCAGTACTTC. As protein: CASSLVAIGGPDSYEQYF.

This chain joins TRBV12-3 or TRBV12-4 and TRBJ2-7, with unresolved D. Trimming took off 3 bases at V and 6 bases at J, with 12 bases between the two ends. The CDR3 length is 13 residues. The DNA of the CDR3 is TGTGCCAGCAGTTTGCCTCCCTATGGCGAGCAGTACTTC. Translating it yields CASSLPPYGEQYF.

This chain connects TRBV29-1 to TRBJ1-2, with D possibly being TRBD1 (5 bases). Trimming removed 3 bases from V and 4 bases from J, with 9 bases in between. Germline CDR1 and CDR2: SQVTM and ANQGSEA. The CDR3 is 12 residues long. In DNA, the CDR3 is TGCAGCGTTGATCCGGGGGTCTATGGCTACACCTTC. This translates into CSVDPGVYGYTF. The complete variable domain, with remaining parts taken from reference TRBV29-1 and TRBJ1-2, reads SAVISQKPSRDICQRGTSLTIQCQVDSQVTMMFWYRQQPGQSLTLIATANQGSEATYESGFVIDKFPISRPNLTFSTLTVSNMSPEDSSIYLCSVDPGVYGYTFGSGTRLTVV.

The CDR3 spells CARRVDRGSPRETQYF. CDR3 nucleotide sequence: TGTGCCAGAAGAGTTGACCGGGGGTCCCCCCGCGAGACCCAGTACTTC. The chain combines TRBV5-3 with TRBJ2-5; TRBD2 might be the D (6 bases). TRBV5-3 is an ORF; its function is uncertain. With 5 bases removed from V and 5 bases from J, the gap between germline ends came to 22 bases. This CDR3 is 16 amino acids long.

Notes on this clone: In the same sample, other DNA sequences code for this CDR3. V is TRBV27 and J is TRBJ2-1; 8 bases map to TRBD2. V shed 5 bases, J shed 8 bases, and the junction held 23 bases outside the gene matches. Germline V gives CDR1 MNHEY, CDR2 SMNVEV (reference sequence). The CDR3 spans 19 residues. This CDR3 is CASSPRTTAGGGRGDEQFF. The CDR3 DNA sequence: TGTGCCAGCAGTCCAAGGACTACGGCTGGCGGGGGGAGGGGGGATGAGCAGTTCTTC.

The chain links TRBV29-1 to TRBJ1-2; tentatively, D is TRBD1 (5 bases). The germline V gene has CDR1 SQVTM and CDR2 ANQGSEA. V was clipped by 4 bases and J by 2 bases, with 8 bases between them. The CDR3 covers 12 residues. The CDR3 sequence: CSVVEGNYGYTF. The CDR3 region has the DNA TGCAGCGTTGTTGAGGGGAACTATGGCTACACCTTC.

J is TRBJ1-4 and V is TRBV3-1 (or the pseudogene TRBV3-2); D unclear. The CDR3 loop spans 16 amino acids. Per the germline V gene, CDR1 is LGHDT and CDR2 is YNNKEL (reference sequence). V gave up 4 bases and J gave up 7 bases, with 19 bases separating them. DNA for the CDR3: TGTGCCAGCAGCCGCTCGTCGGGAGCATTCAGTGAAAAACTGTTTTTT. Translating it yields CASSRSSGAFSEKLFF.

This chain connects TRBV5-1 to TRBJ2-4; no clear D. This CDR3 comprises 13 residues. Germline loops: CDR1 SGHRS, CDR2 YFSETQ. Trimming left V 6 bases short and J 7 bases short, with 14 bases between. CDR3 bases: TGCGCCAGCACCGACACTCAAAAGAACATTCAGTACTTC. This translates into CASTDTQKNIQYF.